What follows are 2 T cell receptor beta chains derived from one specimen sequenced in a study of blood T cell repertoires in COVID-19. Using immunoSEQ multiplex PCR, the repertoire was profiled, and TCRdb retains in-frame clones only, with some absent. In the table there are 130,000 to 150,000 clones, approximately 88% of which are singletons. The sequencing input was peripheral blood. The receptor set was obtained from a woman aged 45-65 years with acute or convalescent COVID-19.

The V call is TRBV19, the J call TRBJ2-1, with D possibly matching TRBD2 (7 bases). CDR3 length: 16 amino acids. V lost 0 bases and J 0 bases, leaving 9 bases between the germline ends. Germline V lookup: CDR1 LNHDA, CDR2 SQIVND (reference sequence). In DNA form, the CDR3 reads TGTGCCAGTAGTATAGAGGGGGGGGCCTCCTACAATGAGCAGTTCTTC. This codes for CASSIEGGASYNEQFF.

CDR3 nucleotides: TGTGCCAGCAGTTTCTCGGGAACCGGGGAGCTGTTTTTT. Protein product: CASSFSGTGELFF. V and J are TRBV12-3 or TRBV12-4 and TRBJ2-2; D might be TRBD2 (5 bases). There are 13 residues in the CDR3. V lost 3 bases to trimming and J lost 5 bases, with 7 bases between them.